A selection of T cell receptor beta chains follows, all from one sample in a study of blood T cell repertoires in COVID-19. Data came from immunoSEQ multiplex PCR; TCRdb stores just in-frame clones and leaves some out. The sample has roughly 180,000 clones; roughly nine tenths are singletons. Sequencing was performed on PBMCs or T cells enriched from blood (not recorded which). These receptors were obtained from a woman aged 25 to 39 who had recovered from COVID-19. The CDR3 runs from the conserved cysteine through the conserved F or W. D genes are given only for firm matches. Clone size is given for some rows only: seen once, a few or many times, or a class if the clone is expanded.

abundance	v_gene	d_gene	j_gene	CDR3nt	CDR3aa
.	TRBV24-1	.	TRBJ2-3	TGTGCCACCAGTGACCACGGACAGTCCGGCCGGGAAGATACGCAGTATTTT	CATSDHGQSGREDTQYF
.	TRBV30	.	TRBJ2-2	TGTGCCTGGAGGGTCCGGGGGGCCGCCGGGGAGCTGTTTTTT	CAWRVRGAAGELFF
once	TRBV2	TRBD2	TRBJ2-2	TGTGCCAGCAGTGAAATTCGGGGGGGCACCGGGGAGCTGTTTTTT	CASSEIRGGTGELFF
.	TRBV19	.	TRBJ1-3	TGTGCCAGTAGTATCGGAACAGGGTTGGGAAACACCATATATTTT	CASSIGTGLGNTIYF
.	TRBV19	TRBD1	TRBJ1-2	TGTGCCACGGGACAGGGCATTAACTATGGCTACACCTTC	CATGQGINYGYTF
.	TRBV5-4	.	TRBJ2-3	TGTGCCAGCAGCCCCCCCCCTAGCGCGGGCACAGATACGCAGTATTTT	CASSPPPSAGTDTQYF
.	TRBV15	TRBD1	TRBJ1-2	TGTGCCACCAGCTTGGACAGGAGTGAACATGGCTACACCTTC	CATSLDRSEHGYTF
once	TRBV25-1	.	TRBJ1-1	TGTGCCAGCAGTGAATGGGAGGGGACTGAAGCTTTCTTT	CASSEWEGTEAFF
.	TRBV4-3	TRBD2	TRBJ2-1	TGCGCCAGCAGCCAATCTGTACTAGCGGGGGCGTCCTACAATGAGCAGTTCTTC	CASSQSVLAGASYNEQFF
.	TRBV3-1/TRBV3-2	TRBD1	TRBJ1-2	TGTGCCAGCAGCCAAGTCCCTCCCGGGACAGGGGGCTACTATGGCTACACCTTC	CASSQVPPGTGGYYGYTF
.	TRBV7-9	TRBD2	TRBJ2-7	TGTGCCACCGAAAGTCCCAGCGGGAGTTCCTACGAGCAGTACTTC	CATESPSGSSYEQYF
.	TRBV5-6	.	TRBJ1-1	TGTGCCAGCAGCCCGCTGAACGGGAACACTGAAGCTTTCTTT	CASSPLNGNTEAFF
once	TRBV29-1	TRBD1	TRBJ1-2	TGCAGCGTTTCGGACAGGGAAGGGCATGGCTACACCTTC	CSVSDREGHGYTF
.	TRBV7-9	TRBD1	TRBJ2-7	TGTGCCAGCAGCTTCGGGGACAGATCCTACGAGCAGTACTTC	CASSFGDRSYEQYF
.	TRBV20-1	.	TRBJ1-2	TGCAGTGCTAGAGACAGTAATTCGACCTTC	CSARDSNSTF
.	TRBV6-5	.	TRBJ2-1	TGTGCCAGCAGTTACTCACTTTCCTCCTACAATGAGCAGTTCTTC	CASSYSLSSYNEQFF
.	TRBV2	.	TRBJ1-5	TGTGCCAGCAGTGTTGAGTCAGGGTCTCGTCAGCCCCAGCATTTT	CASSVESGSRQPQHF
.	TRBV7-3	TRBD2	TRBJ2-1	TGTGCCAGCAGCTTAGGGACTAGCAACAATGAGCAGTTCTTC	CASSLGTSNNEQFF
.	TRBV10-3	TRBD1	TRBJ1-1	TGTGCCACCCGGACAGGGAAGGGTGAAGCTTTCTTT	CATRTGKGEAFF
.	TRBV7-9	.	TRBJ1-2	TGTGCCAGCAGCTTAGGTGACAGCGAGTATGGCTACACCTTC	CASSLGDSEYGYTF
.	TRBV7-9	TRBD1	TRBJ2-5	TGTGCCAGCAGCTTAGAGGGTACACGACAGGGTGATACCCAGTACTTC	CASSLEGTRQGDTQYF
.	TRBV9	TRBD1	TRBJ2-1	TGTGCCAGCAGCGTAGAGGGGGACAGAAACAATGAGCAGTTCTTC	CASSVEGDRNNEQFF
.	TRBV27	TRBD1	TRBJ1-4	TGTGCCAGCAGATCCGGGACAGTTAATGAAAAACTGTTTTTT	CASRSGTVNEKLFF
.	TRBV19	TRBD2	TRBJ2-5	TGTGCCAGTAGCCCTAATCAGGGAGGGGAGACCCAGTACTTC	CASSPNQGGETQYF
once	TRBV5-4	TRBD2	TRBJ2-3	TGTGCCAGCAGCTGGGTAGCGGGGGGTGGGGCAGATACGCAGTATTTT	CASSWVAGGGADTQYF
.	TRBV7-9	.	TRBJ1-1	TGTGCCAGCAGGTTGGACAGTGGGAACACTGAAGCTTTCTTT	CASRLDSGNTEAFF
once	TRBV10-2	TRBD1	TRBJ2-5	TGCGCCAGCAGTGGAGTGGCCCGATTAACTGGACAGGGCAGGCAGACCCAGTACTTC	CASSGVARLTGQGRQTQYF
.	TRBV9	.	TRBJ2-3	TGTGCCAGCAGCGTAGCTATAGACACAGATACGCAGTATTTT	CASSVAIDTDTQYF
.	TRBV6-1	.	TRBJ1-2	TGTGCCAGCAGTGAGTCAAGGGGATATGGCTACACCTTC	CASSESRGYGYTF
.	TRBV2	.	TRBJ1-4	TGTGCCAGCAGGGGAGCCCCGGAAAAACTGTTTTTT	CASRGAPEKLFF
.	TRBV6-4	TRBD2	TRBJ2-3	TGTGCCAGCAGTGTCAACCCTAGCGGAGGAGGGACAGATACGCAGTATTTT	CASSVNPSGGGTDTQYF
.	TRBV24-1	.	TRBJ1-6	TGTGCCACCAGTGACCCGGCCCAGGGTAATTCACCCCTCCACTTT	CATSDPAQGNSPLHF
.	TRBV4-2	TRBD1	TRBJ1-1	TGTGCCAGCAGCCAAGAAGGGACAGGGGGCACTGAAGCTTTCTTT	CASSQEGTGGTEAFF
.	TRBV19	TRBD1	TRBJ1-6	TGTGCCAGCGGGAGGGACAGCAATAATTCACCCCTCCACTTT	CASGRDSNNSPLHF
.	TRBV7-9	.	TRBJ1-1	TGTGCCAGCAGCTTGGCCCAGCGGAACACTGAAGCTTTCTTT	CASSLAQRNTEAFF
.	TRBV24-1	.	TRBJ1-1	TGTGCCACCAGTGATGGCGGGAGGGGCACTGAAGCTTTCTTT	CATSDGGRGTEAFF
.	TRBV12-3/TRBV12-4	.	TRBJ2-2	TGTGCCAGCAGTTCGGTGCGGGAGCTGTTTTTT	CASSSVRELFF
.	TRBV3-1/TRBV3-2	TRBD2	TRBJ2-2	TGTGCCAGCAGCCAGGTACTAGCGGGAAGTTTCGGGGAGCTGTTTTTT	CASSQVLAGSFGELFF
.	TRBV2	.	TRBJ1-5	TGTGCCAGCAGAGCGGGACTAACAGAGGCGCCCCAGCATTTT	CASRAGLTEAPQHF
.	TRBV6-5	.	TRBJ1-2	TGTGCCAGCAGTAGAATCTTGAGGCGTGGCTACACCTTC	CASSRILRRGYTF
.	TRBV30	TRBD1	TRBJ1-4	TGTGCCTGGAGTCTACAGGGGGGAGAAAAACTGTTTTTT	CAWSLQGGEKLFF
.	TRBV6-2/TRBV6-3	.	TRBJ1-5	TGTGCCAGCAGTAAGGCGATAGCGGGCAATCAGCCCCAGCATTTT	CASSKAIAGNQPQHF
once	TRBV27	.	TRBJ2-1	TGTGCCAGCAGTCCCCTTGGGAGGTCTATTTACAATGAGCAGTTCTTC	CASSPLGRSIYNEQFF
.	TRBV5-5	TRBD1	TRBJ1-3	TGTGCCAGCAGCATGATTTCCGGGACAGGGGGAGGAAACACCATATATTTT	CASSMISGTGGGNTIYF
.	TRBV7-9	.	TRBJ1-1	TGTGCCAGCAAGCGCTCCAGTAGGAACACTGAAGCTTTCTTT	CASKRSSRNTEAFF
.	TRBV9	.	TRBJ1-1	TGTGCCAGCAGCCCATTCGGGTTGAACACTGAAGCTTTCTTT	CASSPFGLNTEAFF
.	TRBV19	TRBD1	TRBJ1-5	TGTGCCAGTAGTATCCGTCGGGACAGCTCCCTGAGCAATCAGCCCCAGCATTTT	CASSIRRDSSLSNQPQHF
once	TRBV4-3	.	TRBJ1-2	TGCGCCAGCAGCCATGGCTCGGGGGGGACCGTTAACTATGGCTACACCTTC	CASSHGSGGTVNYGYTF
.	TRBV9	.	TRBJ1-1	TGTGCCAGCAGCGTAGTATCGGGGATGAACACTGAAGCTTTCTTT	CASSVVSGMNTEAFF
few	TRBV24-1	TRBD1	TRBJ2-7	TGTGCCACCAGTGTTCGGACAGGGGGTGGCTACGAGCAGTACTTC	CATSVRTGGGYEQYF
.	TRBV15	.	TRBJ2-1	TGTGCCACCAGCCTTTACAATGAGCAGTTCTTC	CATSLYNEQFF
once	TRBV2	.	TRBJ2-5	TGTGCCAGCAGTGAAGGGTTACAGGGAGGGGAGACCCAGTACTTC	CASSEGLQGGETQYF
.	TRBV27	TRBD1	TRBJ2-2	TGTGCCAGCAGCCCACTCTATTTATCGACAGGGGGCGAAGACACCGGGGAGCTGTTTTTT	CASSPLYLSTGGEDTGELFF
.	TRBV6-2/TRBV6-3	.	TRBJ2-1	TGTGCCAGCAGTTACCCCGGGTACAATGAGCAGTTCTTC	CASSYPGYNEQFF